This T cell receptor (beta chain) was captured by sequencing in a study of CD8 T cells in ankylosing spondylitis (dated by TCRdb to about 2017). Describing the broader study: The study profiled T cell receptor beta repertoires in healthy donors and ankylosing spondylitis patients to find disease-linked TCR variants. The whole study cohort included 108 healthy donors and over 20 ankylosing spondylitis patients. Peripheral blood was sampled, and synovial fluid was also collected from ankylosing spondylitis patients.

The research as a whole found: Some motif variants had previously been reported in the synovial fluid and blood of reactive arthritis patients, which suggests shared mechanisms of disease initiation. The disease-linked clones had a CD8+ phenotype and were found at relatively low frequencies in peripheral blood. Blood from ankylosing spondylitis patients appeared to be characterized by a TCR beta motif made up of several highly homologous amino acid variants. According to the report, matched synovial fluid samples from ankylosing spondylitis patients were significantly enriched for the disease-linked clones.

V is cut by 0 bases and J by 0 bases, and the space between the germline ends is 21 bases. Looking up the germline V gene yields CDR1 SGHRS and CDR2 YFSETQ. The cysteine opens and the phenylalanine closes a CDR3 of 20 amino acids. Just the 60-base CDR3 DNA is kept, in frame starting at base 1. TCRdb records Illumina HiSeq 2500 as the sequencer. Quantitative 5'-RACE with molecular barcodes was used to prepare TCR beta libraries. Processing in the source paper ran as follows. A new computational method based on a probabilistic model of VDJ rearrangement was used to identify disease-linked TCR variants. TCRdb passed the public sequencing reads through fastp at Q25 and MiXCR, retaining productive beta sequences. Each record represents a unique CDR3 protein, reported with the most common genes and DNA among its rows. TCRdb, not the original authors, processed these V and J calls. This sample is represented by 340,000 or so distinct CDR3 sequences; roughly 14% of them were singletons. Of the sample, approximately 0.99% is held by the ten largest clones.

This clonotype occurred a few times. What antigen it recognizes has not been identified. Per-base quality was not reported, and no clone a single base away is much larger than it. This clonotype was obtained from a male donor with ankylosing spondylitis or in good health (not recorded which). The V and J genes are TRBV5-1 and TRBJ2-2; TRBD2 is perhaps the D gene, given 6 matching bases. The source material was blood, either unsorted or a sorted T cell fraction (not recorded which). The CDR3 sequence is CASSLGGVAARVTNTGELFF. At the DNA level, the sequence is TGCGCCAGCAGCTTGGGAGGCGTAGCGGCCCGCGTTACGAACACCGGGGAGCTGTTTTTT.